This T cell receptor beta chain comes out of a study of identical twins. Study-wide findings and caveats: Excess twin sharing in beta out-of-frame sequences was weaker. Abundant beta clonotypes from cord blood had fewer insertions, unlike memory repertoires, which showed none.

After removal of 5 bases from V and 10 bases from J, the junction contained 13 bases not matched to a gene. CDR3 length: 15 amino acids. Germline lookup yields CDR1 MDHEN and CDR2 SYDVKM. This clonotype was found a few times. The antigen is undetermined. All donors were healthy, and all were Caucasian. From the 5' RACE reads, TCRdb called clonotypes with MiXCR, one entry per CDR3 protein. The sample yields 240,000 or so distinct CDR3 sequences, roughly 7% seen once. These data are also associated with another study on yellow fever vaccine responses in identical twins. That paper notes: Twins' vaccine T cell response reportedly seemed partly convergent, partly personalized.

The chain uses TRBV28 and TRBJ1-1; 10 bases are a match to TRBD1. The sample comprised memory (CD45RO+) T cells sorted from blood. The sequence was obtained from a woman aged 18-29 years in good health. CDR3 in amino acids: CASSMPGQGTPRAFF. The CDR3 DNA reads TGTGCCAGCAGTATGCCGGGACAGGGGACTCCGAGAGCTTTCTTT.